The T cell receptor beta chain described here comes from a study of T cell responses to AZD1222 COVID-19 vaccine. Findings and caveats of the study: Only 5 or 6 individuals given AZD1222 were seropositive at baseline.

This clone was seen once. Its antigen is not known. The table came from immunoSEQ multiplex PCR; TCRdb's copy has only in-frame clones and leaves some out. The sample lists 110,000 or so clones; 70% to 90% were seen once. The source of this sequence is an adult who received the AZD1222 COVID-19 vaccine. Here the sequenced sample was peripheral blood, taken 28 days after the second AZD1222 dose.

The CDR3 bases are TGCGCCAGCAGCTTGGGGGACGGGTCCTACGAGCAGTACTTC. The encoded protein is CASSLGDGSYEQYF. This chain uses TRBV5-1 with TRBJ2-7; the D gene could be TRBD1 or TRBD2 (5 bases each). Germline CDR1 is SGHRS and CDR2 is YFSETQ. The CDR3 spans 14 residues. Deletions cut 0 bases from V and 1 base from J, with 8 bases between.